This entry describes one T cell receptor (beta chain). What it binds is not known. This record belongs to a study of shared clonotypes between healthy human individuals. Splitting the CD4+ cells yielded a CD45RA+ naive subset and a CD45RA-negative memory subset. Findings and caveats of the study: Non-shared clonotypes were found to have lower generation probabilities than the clonotypes that were shared by all four of the sorted-subset donors.

The germline V and J ends were trimmed by 0 bases and 1 base, with 15 bases remaining between them. Germline loops: CDR1 MNHEY, CDR2 SMNVEV (reference sequence). The length of the CDR3 is 17 residues. Repertoires were generated with immunoSEQ multiplex PCR, while TCRdb's copy carries only in-frame clones and drops some. The sample shows roughly 2.5 million clones, around nine tenths of them seen only once. The genes are TRBV27 and TRBJ1-2; D might be TRBD1 (5 bases). Sequencing was done on a sample of naive CD4+ T cells sorted from blood. Noted subset: CD45RA+ positively selected. This TCR came from a man aged 18 to 29 in good health. CDR3 coding DNA: TGTGCCAGCAGTTTATCCCAGGGAAAAGGGTTTAACTATGGCTACACCTTC. The encoded protein is CASSLSQGKGFNYGYTF.